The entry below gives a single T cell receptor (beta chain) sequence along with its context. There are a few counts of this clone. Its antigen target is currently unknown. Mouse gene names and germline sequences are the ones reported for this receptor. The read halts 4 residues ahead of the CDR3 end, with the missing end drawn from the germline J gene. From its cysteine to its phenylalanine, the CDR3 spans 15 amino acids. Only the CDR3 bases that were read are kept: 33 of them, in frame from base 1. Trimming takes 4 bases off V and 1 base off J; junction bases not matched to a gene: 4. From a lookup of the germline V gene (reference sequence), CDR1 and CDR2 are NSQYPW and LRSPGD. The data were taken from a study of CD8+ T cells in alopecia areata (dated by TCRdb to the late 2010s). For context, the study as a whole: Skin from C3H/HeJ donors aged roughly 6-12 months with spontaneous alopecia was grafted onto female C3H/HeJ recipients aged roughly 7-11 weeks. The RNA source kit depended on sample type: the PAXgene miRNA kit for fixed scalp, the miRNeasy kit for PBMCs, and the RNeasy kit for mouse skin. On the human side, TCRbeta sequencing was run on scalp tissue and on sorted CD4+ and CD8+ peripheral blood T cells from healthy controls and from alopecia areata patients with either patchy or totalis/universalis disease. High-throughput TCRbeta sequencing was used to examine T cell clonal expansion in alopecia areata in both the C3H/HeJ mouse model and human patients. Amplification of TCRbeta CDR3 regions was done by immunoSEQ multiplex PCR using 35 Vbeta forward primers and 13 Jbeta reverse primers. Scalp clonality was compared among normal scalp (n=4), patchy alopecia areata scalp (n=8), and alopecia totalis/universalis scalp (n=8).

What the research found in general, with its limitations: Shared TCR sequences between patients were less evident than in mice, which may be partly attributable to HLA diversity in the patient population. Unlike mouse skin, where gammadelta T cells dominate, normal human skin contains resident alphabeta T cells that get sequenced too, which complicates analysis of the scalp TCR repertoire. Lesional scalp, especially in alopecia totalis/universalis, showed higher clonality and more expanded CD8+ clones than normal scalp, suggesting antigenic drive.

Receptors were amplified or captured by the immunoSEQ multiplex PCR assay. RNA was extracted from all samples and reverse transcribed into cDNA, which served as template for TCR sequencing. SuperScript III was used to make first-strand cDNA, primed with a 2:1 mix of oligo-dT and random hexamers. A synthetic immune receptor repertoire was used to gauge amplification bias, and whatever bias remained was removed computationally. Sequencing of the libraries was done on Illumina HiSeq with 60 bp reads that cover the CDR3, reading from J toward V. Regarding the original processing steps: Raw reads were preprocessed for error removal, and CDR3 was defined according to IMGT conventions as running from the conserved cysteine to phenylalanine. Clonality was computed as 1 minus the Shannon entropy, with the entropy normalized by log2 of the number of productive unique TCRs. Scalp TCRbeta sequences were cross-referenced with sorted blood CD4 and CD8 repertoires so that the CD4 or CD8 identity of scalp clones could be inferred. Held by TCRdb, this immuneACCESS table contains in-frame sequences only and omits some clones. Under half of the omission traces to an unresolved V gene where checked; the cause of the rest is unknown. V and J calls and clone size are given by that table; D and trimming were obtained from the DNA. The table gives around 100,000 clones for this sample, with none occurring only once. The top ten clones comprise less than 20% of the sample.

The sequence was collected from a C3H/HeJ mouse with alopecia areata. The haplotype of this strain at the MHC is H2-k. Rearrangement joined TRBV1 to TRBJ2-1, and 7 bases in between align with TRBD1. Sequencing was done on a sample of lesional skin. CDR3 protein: CTCSEGQNNYAEQFF. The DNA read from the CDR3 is TGCACCTGCAGTGAGGGACAGAACAACTATGCT.